Listed below are T cell receptor beta chains from one sample, sequenced in a study of blood T cells in healthy people across ages. TCRdb processed the 5' RACE reads anew with MiXCR; each CDR3 protein has one entry. The table shows about 700,000 distinct CDR3 sequences, with 32% occurring only once. Sequencing input: blood. The receptor source for this set is a woman older than 75 in good health. The CDR3 runs from the conserved cysteine through the conserved F or W. D genes are given only for firm matches. Clone size is given for some rows only: seen once, a few or many times, or a class if the clone is expanded.

J,V,D,size,DNA,CDR3
TRBJ1-2,TRBV11-2,-,many,TGTGCCAGCAGCTTACATGACAGCCTAGGCTACACCTTC,CASSLHDSLGYTF
TRBJ1-1,TRBV4-3,-,-,TGCGCCAGCAGCCAAGATTCGGCAGGGAACACTGAAACTTTCTTT,CASSQDSAGNTETFF
TRBJ2-3,TRBV5-1,TRBD1,-,TGCGCCAGCAGCACTCGACAGGGTCTAGTCACAGATACGCAGTATTTT,CASSTRQGLVTDTQYF
TRBJ2-5,TRBV29-1,-,many,TGCAGCGTTGACCGTATAGAGACCCAGTACTTC,CSVDRIETQYF
TRBJ2-7,TRBV29-1,-,many,TGCAGCGTTGAGTCCCCGAGCTCCTACGAGCAGTACTTC,CSVESPSSYEQYF
TRBJ2-3,TRBV12-3/TRBV12-4,TRBD2,-,TGTGCCGGCCATGGCGGGAGAGCAGATACGCAGTATTTT,CAGHGGRADTQYF
TRBJ1-5,TRBV7-2,TRBD1,-,TGTGCCGGCAGCTTATTCGGGCAGGGGGAACAACCCCAGCATTTT,CAGSLFGQGEQPQHF
TRBJ2-3,TRBV20-1,TRBD2,-,TGCAGTGCCCTGCGGCGGGGGGGAGAAGATACGCAGTATTTT,CSALRRGGEDTQYF
TRBJ2-5,TRBV28,TRBD1,few,TGTGCCAGCAGGCCAGGGGGCGAGGAGACCCAGTACTTC,CASRPGGEETQYF
TRBJ2-5,TRBV5-8,-,many,TGTGCCAGCAGCCCCCGGGCCCTCCAAGAGACCCAGTACTTC,CASSPRALQETQYF
TRBJ1-1,TRBV28,-,few,TGTGCCAGCACCAACGACGGTTTTGAAGCTTTCTTT,CASTNDGFEAFF
TRBJ2-6,TRBV4-1,-,many,TGCGCCAGCAGCCAAGAAGCGGCGGGAGGGGCCAACGTCCTGACTTTC,CASSQEAAGGANVLTF
TRBJ1-2,TRBV2,-,-,TGTGCCAGCAGGGCTACAGGAGACTATGGCTACACCTTC,CASRATGDYGYTF
TRBJ2-7,TRBV4-3,-,-,TGCGCCAGCAGCCCCGGTCTTACGAACTACGAGCAGTACTTC,CASSPGLTNYEQYF
TRBJ2-6,TRBV5-5,-,-,TGTGCCAGCAGCTTGGCCTTCGATATTGGGGCCAACGTCCTGACTTTC,CASSLAFDIGANVLTF
TRBJ2-1,TRBV10-3,TRBD2,many,TGTGCCATCAGTGCTAGCGGGGGGGCCCGGCATGAGCAGTTCTTC,CAISASGGARHEQFF
TRBJ2-7,TRBV20-1,-,-,TGCAGTGCTAGCCGACCCGGAGGGAGTGGCAGCTCCTACGAGCAGTACTTC,CSASRPGGSGSSYEQYF
TRBJ1-2,TRBV19,TRBD1,few,TGTGCCAGTAGAAGTCAGGGGGCGGTCAACTATGGCTACACCTTC,CASRSQGAVNYGYTF
TRBJ2-1,TRBV7-2,-,many,TGTGCCAGCAGCTTAGGGGGGGGCGAATACAATGAGCAGTTCTTC,CASSLGGGEYNEQFF
TRBJ2-5,TRBV11-2,-,many,TGTGCCAGCAGCTTTTTCGCCCAAGAGACCCAGTACTTC,CASSFFAQETQYF
TRBJ2-7,TRBV6-1,TRBD2,many,TGTGCCAGCAGTGCGGGACTAGCGGGGACCCTGTGGTACTTC,CASSAGLAGTLWYF
TRBJ1-2,TRBV7-3,-,many,TGTGCCAGCAGCTTCCCCGGGGGGAATGGCTACACCTTC,CASSFPGGNGYTF
TRBJ2-3,TRBV13,TRBD1,-,TGTGCCAGCAGCTTAGACAGGGGATTCAGCACAGATACGCAGTATTTT,CASSLDRGFSTDTQYF
TRBJ2-7,TRBV20-1,TRBD2,many,TGCAGTGCTGATTATAGCGGGGGGGCTTACGAGCAGTACTTC,CSADYSGGAYEQYF
TRBJ2-1,TRBV12-3/TRBV12-4,-,many,TGTGCCAGCAGAGGACTGGGCGGGACCTACAATGAGCAGTTCTTC,CASRGLGGTYNEQFF
TRBJ1-3,TRBV18,-,-,TGTGCCAGCTCAACGTTGACAGGCTTCAGCGCTAACTCTGGAAACACCATATATTTT,CASSTLTGFSANSGNTIYF
TRBJ2-4,TRBV7-9,-,many,TGTGCCAGCAGCTTAGAGGCAGGGACGCACATTCAGTACTTC,CASSLEAGTHIQYF
TRBJ2-1,TRBV20-1,-,few,TGCAGTGCTAGAGGCCAGGGGAGCTCCTACAATGAGCAGTTCTTC,CSARGQGSSYNEQFF
TRBJ2-3,TRBV20-1,-,many,TGCAGTGCTAGAGATCTCGAAGCGGCTTTCACAGATACGCAGTATTTT,CSARDLEAAFTDTQYF
TRBJ1-4,TRBV20-1,-,many,TGCAGTGCTGAAGACGGATATGATGAAAAACTGTTTTTT,CSAEDGYDEKLFF
TRBJ1-1,TRBV5-1,-,-,TGCGCCAGCAGCTTGGAGCAGGGAGTCCCTGAAGCTTTCTTT,CASSLEQGVPEAFF
TRBJ2-5,TRBV5-6,TRBD1,many,TGTGCCAGCAGCTTGGATATGACACAGGGGGCGGGCCAGTACTTC,CASSLDMTQGAGQYF
TRBJ2-3,TRBV20-1,-,-,TGCAGTGCTAGAGATCGAGGACGCGGTACGCAGTATTTT,CSARDRGRGTQYF
TRBJ2-1,TRBV2,-,few,TGTGCCAGCAGGGCAAGCCGGGACTCACAATGGTTCTTC,CASRASRDSQWFF
TRBJ1-2,TRBV6-5,-,-,TGTGCCAGCAGTTACGGAGGTCAGACCCCTAGCTATGGCTACACCTTC,CASSYGGQTPSYGYTF
TRBJ1-5,TRBV5-1,-,many,TGCGCCAGCAGCTTAAGGGGGGATAGCAATCAGCCCCAGCATTTT,CASSLRGDSNQPQHF
TRBJ1-5,TRBV20-1,-,many,TGCAGCTCCGAAGGGCGACCGAGAGGGGCCATCGGGCAGCCCCAGCATTTT,CSSEGRPRGAIGQPQHF
TRBJ2-3,TRBV20-1,-,-,TGCAGTGCTAGTTACTCTTCCACAGATACGCAGTATTTT,CSASYSSTDTQYF
TRBJ2-1,TRBV9,-,many,TGTGCCAGCAGCGTAGCTGTCAGGGCCAATGAGCAGTTCTTC,CASSVAVRANEQFF